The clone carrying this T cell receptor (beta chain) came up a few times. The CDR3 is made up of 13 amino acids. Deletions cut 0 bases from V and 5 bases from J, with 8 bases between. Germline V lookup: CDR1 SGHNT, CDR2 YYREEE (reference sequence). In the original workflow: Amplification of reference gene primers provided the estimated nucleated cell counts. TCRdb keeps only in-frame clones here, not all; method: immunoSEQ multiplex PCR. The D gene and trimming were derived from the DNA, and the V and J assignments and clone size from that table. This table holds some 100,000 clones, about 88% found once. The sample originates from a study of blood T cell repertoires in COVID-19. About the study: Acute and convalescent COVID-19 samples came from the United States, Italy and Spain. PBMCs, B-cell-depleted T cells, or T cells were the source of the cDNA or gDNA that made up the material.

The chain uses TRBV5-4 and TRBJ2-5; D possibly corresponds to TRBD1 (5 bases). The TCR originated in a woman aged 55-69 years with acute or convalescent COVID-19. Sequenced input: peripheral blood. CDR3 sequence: CASSLAGFETQYF. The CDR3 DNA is TGTGCCAGCAGCTTGGCAGGGTTTGAGACCCAGTACTTC.